Listed below are T cell receptor beta chains from one sample, sequenced in a study of T cell repertoires in cytomegalovirus infection. TCRdb independently ran MiXCR on the reads; one entry per CDR3 protein. The sample yields more than 250,000 distinct CDR3 sequences, about 25% seen once. These TCRs are of unknown antigen specificity. Sequencing was performed on cultured PBMCs, taken from culture after CMV antigen stimulation. The origin of the receptors is a human donor in good health (CMV status not recorded). Some clones in this sample may be carry-over from other donors' samples. CDR3s leave out the opening cysteine and the closing phenylalanine or tryptophan.

v_call	j_call	cdr3_aa
TRBV20-1	TRBJ2-5	SADRGTGETQY
TRBV20-1	TRBJ2-5	SARGPPQETQY
TRBV6-2/TRBV6-3	TRBJ2-2	AIREAGWPGELF
TRBV6-1	TRBJ1-3	ASRFGEGNTIY
TRBV28	TRBJ1-5	ASSYKWPQH
TRBV7-8	TRBJ2-7	ASSLTGTFAYEQY
TRBV4-3	TRBJ1-1	ASSALLGNTEAF
TRBV27	TRBJ2-7	ASSFGGTSYEQY
TRBV19	TRBJ1-5	ASSPRTGTERRQPQH
TRBV2	TRBJ2-5	ASSEGTAKETQY
TRBV7-2	TRBJ2-2	ASTSGAGGTHTGELF